The 30 T cell receptor beta chains below were found in one sample sequenced in a study of blood T cell repertoires in COVID-19. Assay used: immunoSEQ multiplex PCR; TCRdb lists only in-frame clones, some missing. The table records some 200,000 clones, approximately 80% of them present only once. What was sequenced was PBMCs or T cells enriched from blood (not recorded which). Receptors were obtained from a man between 40 and 49 years old who had recovered from COVID-19.

The J gene is TRBJ1-4, the V gene TRBV18, with D tentatively TRBD1 (5 bases). The CDR3 is 15 residues long. CDR1 and CDR2 (germline): KGHSH, LQKENI. Trimming took off 3 bases at V and 0 bases at J, with 8 bases between the two ends. The CDR3 sequence: CASSPAGATNEKLFF. The CDR3 DNA is TGTGCCAGCTCACCGGCGGGGGCAACTAATGAAAAACTGTTTTTT. Drawing the rest from reference TRBV18 and TRBJ1-4, the complete variable domain is NAGVMQNPRHLVRRRGQEARLRCSPMKGHSHVYWYRQLPEEGLKFMVYLQKENIIDESGMPKERFSAEFPKEGPSILRIQQVVRGDSAAYFCASSPAGATNEKLFFGSGTQLSVL.

This clone was seen only once. The rearrangement joins TRBV14 to TRBJ2-7; TRBD1 is a possible D gene (5 bases). Trimming took 4 bases from V and 3 from J, leaving 10 bases between them. This CDR3 has 13 amino acids. Germline loops: CDR1 SGHDN, CDR2 FVKESK. The CDR3 here is CASSLLGDYEQYF. CDR3 sequence (DNA): TGTGCCAGCAGCCTTCTAGGGGACTACGAGCAGTACTTC.

This chain uses TRBV11-3 with TRBJ2-3; D uncertain. This CDR3 has 11 amino acids. V was trimmed by 8 bases and J by 2 bases, leaving 5 bases between them. CDR1 and CDR2 (germline): SGHNT, YENEEA. CDR3 coding DNA: TGTGCCAGCTCCAACACAGATACGCAGTATTTT. Its translation: CASSNTDTQYF.

This clone occurred a few times. The rearrangement uses TRBV30 and TRBJ2-7; TRBD1 agrees at 8 bases. The V and J ends lost 5 bases and 2 bases, in that order; junction bases with no gene match: 5. The CDR3 consists of 13 residues. CDR1 is GTSNPN, CDR2 SVGIG, per germline (reference sequence). This CDR3 is CAWGQGATYEQYF. The CDR3 nucleotides are TGTGCCTGGGGACAGGGTGCTACCTACGAGCAGTACTTC.

This clone was counted only a few times. V and J are TRBV7-9 and TRBJ1-1; D is perhaps TRBD1 (5 bases). This CDR3 has 16 residues. Trimming left V 5 bases short and J 8 bases short, with 24 bases between. Germline lookup yields CDR1 SEHNR and CDR2 FQNEAQ (reference sequence). The CDR3 here is CASSPPGGDHTLEAFF. DNA for the CDR3: TGTGCCAGCAGCCCTCCGGGAGGGGATCACACCCTCGAAGCTTTCTTT.

The J gene is TRBJ1-1, the V gene TRBV2; a possible D gene is TRBD1 (6 bases). Germline V lookup: CDR1 SNHLY, CDR2 FYNNEI. CDR3 size: 17 residues. V shed 4 bases and J shed 0 bases, with 18 bases lying between them. The CDR3 nucleotides are TGTGCCAGCAGTGGACTCGCCGGACAGACCGTGAACACTGAAGCTTTCTTT. Translation gives CASSGLAGQTVNTEAFF.

This sequence joins TRBV5-1 and TRBJ1-6; possible D gene TRBD1, 5 bases. The CDR3 consists of 13 residues. Germline V gene lookup returns CDR1 SGHRS and CDR2 YFSETQ. V lost 4 bases and J 9 bases, leaving 11 bases between the germline ends. The CDR3 DNA reads TGCGCCAGCAGCCCCGGGACTGCTTCACCCCTCCACTTT. This sequence encodes CASSPGTASPLHF.

The J gene is TRBJ2-2, the V gene TRBV24-1, with 11 nucleotides matching TRBD1. This CDR3 region has 13 residues. The trim removed 10 bases at V and 3 bases at J, leaving 0 bases unmatched. From germline, CDR1 is KGHDR and CDR2 SFDVKD. The CDR3 region is CATGQGDTGELFF. As DNA, the CDR3 is TGTGCCACGGGACAGGGGGACACCGGGGAGCTGTTTTTT.

The chain links TRBV4-3 to TRBJ1-6; TRBD1 might be the D (5 bases). V shed 6 bases and J shed 10 bases, with 13 bases lying between them. This CDR3 has 13 amino acids. Germline V gives CDR1 LGHNA, CDR2 YSLEER. The CDR3 coding sequence is TGCGCCAGCAGAGGGGAGGGAATCTCACCCCTCCACTTT. Amino acid sequence: CASRGEGISPLHF.

The chain employs TRBV4-3 and TRBJ2-3; 8 bases agree with TRBD2. The CDR3 loop spans 18 amino acids. Germline CDR1 reads LGHNA; CDR2 reads YSLEER. The V and J ends lost 0 bases and 0 bases, in that order; junction bases with no gene match: 8. The CDR3 sequence: CASSQDRFREGSTDTQYF. In DNA, the CDR3 is TGCGCCAGCAGCCAAGATCGTTTCCGGGAGGGGAGCACAGATACGCAGTATTTT.

This chain links TRBV29-1 with TRBJ2-2; D uncertain. Per the germline V gene, CDR1 is SQVTM and CDR2 is ANQGSEA. V lost 2 bases, J lost 2 bases, and 6 bases lay in between. The CDR3 sequence is 13 residues long. CDR3 loop: CSVETVNTGELFF. DNA for the CDR3: TGCAGCGTTGAAACGGTCAACACCGGGGAGCTGTTTTTT.

The V and J genes are TRBV6-1 and TRBJ1-6; the D gene is possibly TRBD1 (5 bases). Trimming took 0 bases from V and 11 from J, leaving 14 bases between them. Germline CDR1 reads MNHNS; CDR2 reads SASEGT. This CDR3 has 15 amino acids. The CDR3 protein is CASSEAGRALTPLHF. CDR3 in DNA: TGTGCCAGCAGTGAAGCAGGCAGGGCCCTAACACCCCTCCACTTT.

This sequence joins TRBV7-2 and TRBJ2-2; D perhaps matches TRBD2 (5 bases). Germline V CDR1 and CDR2: SGHTA, FQGNSA. This CDR3 has 14 amino acids. V lost 6 bases, J lost 5 bases, and 13 bases lay in between. As DNA, the CDR3 is TGTGCCAGCAGGAGGGCCGTCCGAACCGGGGAGCTGTTTTTT. Amino acid sequence: CASRRAVRTGELFF. Based on the CDR3 plus reference TRBV7-2 and TRBJ2-2, the full variable domain is GAGVSQSPSNKVTEKGKDVELRCDPISGHTALYWYRQSLGQGLEFLIYFQGNSAPDKSGLPSDRFSAERTGGSVSTLTIQRTQQEDSAVYLCASRRAVRTGELFFGEGSRLTVL.

This clone has at least ten counts. This chain connects TRBV15 to TRBJ1-4; tentative D call: TRBD1 (5 bases). Germline V lookup: CDR1 LNHNV, CDR2 YYDKDF (reference sequence). V lost 1 base to trimming and J lost 8 bases, with 14 bases between them. This CDR3 spans 15 amino acids. DNA of the CDR3: TGTGCCACCAGCAGAGGCAAACAGGAGGGAGAAAAACTGTTTTTT. It is translated as CATSRGKQEGEKLFF.

This clone has just one count. The chain couples TRBV7-9 to TRBJ2-2; 10 bases fit TRBD1. This CDR3 region has 18 residues. V was clipped by 4 bases and J by 4 bases; unmatched bases: 12. CDR1 and CDR2 from the germline V gene are SEHNR and FQNEAQ (reference sequence). The CDR3 region is CASSSAVTTGGRTGELFF. The CDR3 coding sequence is TGTGCCAGCAGCTCTGCGGTCACGACAGGGGGCCGCACCGGGGAGCTGTTTTTT.

V and J are TRBV5-4 and TRBJ2-4, with 8 bases fitting TRBD1. This CDR3 is 14 amino acids long. V dropped 3 bases and J dropped 6; count of bases not matched to a gene: 5. The germline V gene has CDR1 SGHNT and CDR2 YYREEE (reference sequence). CDR3 nucleotides: TGTGCCAGCAGCTCAACAGGGGGAGTAAACATTCAGTACTTC. Its protein is CASSSTGGVNIQYF.

The chain joins TRBV2 to TRBJ1-6; D perhaps matches TRBD1 (6 bases). In germline, CDR1 is SNHLY, CDR2 FYNNEI. Trimming pared 6 bases from V and 4 bases from J, leaving 13 bases between. The CDR3 is 15 amino acids. CDR3 in amino acids: CASREQGTYNSPLHF. The DNA of the CDR3 is TGTGCCAGCAGAGAGCAGGGGACATATAATTCACCCCTCCACTTT.

V is TRBV5-8 and J is TRBJ2-3, with a possible D match to TRBD2 (6 bases). Trimming took off 5 bases at V and 0 bases at J, with 22 bases between the two ends. The CDR3 is made up of 18 amino acids. Germline V CDR1 and CDR2: SGHTS, YDEGEE. CDR3 nucleotide sequence: TGTGCCAGCAGTTCTGGATTCGAGGACGGGGGTAGCACAGATACGCAGTATTTT. Translation gives CASSSGFEDGGSTDTQYF.

V and J are TRBV30 and TRBJ1-4; perhaps TRBD1 as D (5 bases). Trimming removed 3 bases from V and 0 bases from J, with 20 bases in between. The CDR3 covers 18 residues. Germline V lookup: CDR1 GTSNPN, CDR2 SVGIG (reference sequence). The CDR3 here is CAWSQTLRGTATNEKLFF. In nucleotides, the CDR3 is TGTGCCTGGAGCCAAACACTTCGGGGGACTGCAACTAATGAAAAACTGTTTTTT. The whole variable domain, filled in from reference TRBV30 and TRBJ1-4, reads SQTIHQWPATLVQPVGSPLSLECTVEGTSNPNLYWYRQAAGRGLQLLFYSVGIGQISSEVPQNLSASRPQDRQFILSSKKLLLSDSGFYLCAWSQTLRGTATNEKLFFGSGTQLSVL.

This clone appeared once. The J gene is TRBJ1-5, the V gene TRBV12-5; tentatively, D is TRBD1 (5 bases). Trimming stripped 0 bases from V and 2 bases from J, with 11 bases between. This CDR3 is built from 16 residues. Germline lookup yields CDR1 LGHNT and CDR2 FRNRAP. CDR3 residues: CASGLVKGVGNQPQHF. The CDR3 nucleotides read TGTGCTAGTGGTTTGGTAAAAGGGGTAGGCAATCAGCCCCAGCATTTT.

A single count supports this clone. The chain combines TRBV6-2 or TRBV6-3 with TRBJ1-2, with 9 bases lining up with TRBD1. Trimming took 2 bases from V and 8 from J; bases not matched to a gene: 12. The CDR3 runs 16 residues. CDR1 and CDR2 (germline): MNHEY, SVGEGT. The CDR3 sequence is CASSYLNPDRGHGYTF. The CDR3 nucleotides read TGTGCCAGCAGTTACCTGAACCCGGACAGGGGTCACGGCTACACCTTC.

The rearrangement links TRBV11-2 to TRBJ1-2, with 7 bases aligning to TRBD1. CDR3 length equals 13 residues. Germline values: CDR1 SGHAT, CDR2 FQNNGV. The J segment lost 3 bases and the V segment lost 3 bases, leaving 1 base of the junction unmatched. This CDR3 is CASSLGQHYGYTF. In nucleotides, the CDR3 is TGTGCCAGCAGCTTGGGACAGCACTATGGCTACACCTTC.

This chain connects TRBV28 to TRBJ1-2; no firm D call. Germline V CDR1 and CDR2: MDHEN, SYDVKM. V shed 3 bases and J shed 0 bases, with 14 bases lying between them. The CDR3 covers 16 residues. The DNA for the CDR3 is TGTGCCAGCAGTTTGGCGGCCGCCCTAGCTAACTATGGCTACACCTTC. Encoded protein: CASSLAAALANYGYTF.

The genes are TRBV7-3 and TRBJ2-1, with 14 bases identical to TRBD2. Germline assignment: CDR1 SGHTA and CDR2 FQGTGA. There are 15 residues in the CDR3. Germline trimming cut 6 bases from V and 8 bases from J; bases unmatched to any gene: 6. CDR3 in DNA: TGTGCCAGCAGTATTGGGACTAGCGGGAGCTATGAGCAGTTCTTC. Translated, it gives CASSIGTSGSYEQFF. The variable domain in full, with the rest retrieved from reference TRBV7-3 and TRBJ2-1, is GAGVSQTPSNKVTEKGKYVELRCDPISGHTALYWYRQSLGQGPEFLIYFQGTGAADDSGLPNDRFFAVRPEGSVSTLKIQRTERGDSAVYLCASSIGTSGSYEQFFGPGTRLTVL.

V is TRBV1 and J is TRBJ2-7; the tabulated D call, TRBD2, remains unverified against the DNA. TRBV1 is a listed pseudogene. CDR3 length: 18 residues. CDR3 region: CTSSPIGTSGRPSYEQYV. The CDR3 DNA follows: TGCACCAGCAGCCCTATAGGGACTAGCGGGAGGCCCTCCTACGAGCAGTACGTC.

The V call is TRBV21-1, the J call TRBJ2-3; the table's D call TRBD1 went unverified against the DNA. TRBV21-1 constitutes a pseudogene. CDR3 length equals 16 residues. The CDR3 nucleotides are TGTGCCAGCAGCAAATCAGGACAGGGGAGCACAGATACGCAGTATTTT. As protein: CASSKSGQGSTDTQYF.

The V and J genes are TRBV18 and TRBJ2-3; 9 positions match TRBD2. The V and J ends lost 2 bases and 0 bases, in that order; junction bases with no gene match: 3. The CDR3 is 16 amino acids. CDR1 KGHSH and CDR2 LQKENI come from the germline V gene. CDR3 in DNA: TGTGCCAGCTCACCAGTCCTAGCGGGAAGCACAGATACGCAGTATTTT. It encodes CASSPVLAGSTDTQYF.

This rearrangement joins TRBV9 to TRBJ1-2, with 9 bases fitting TRBD1. Trimming removed 0 bases from V and 6 bases from J; junction bases left unmatched: 12. The CDR3 runs 17 residues. Germline assignment: CDR1 SGDLS and CDR2 YYNGEE. In DNA, the CDR3 is TGTGCCAGCAGCGTAGGCCAGCCGCCGGGGACAGGGCATGGCTACACCTTC. Translating gives CASSVGQPPGTGHGYTF.

J is TRBJ1-3 and V is TRBV7-9; D is unclear. V lost 2 bases to trimming and J lost 5 bases, with 7 bases between them. Germline CDR1 and CDR2: SEHNR and FQNEAQ (reference sequence). The CDR3 contains 13 residues. CDR3 nucleotide sequence: TGTGCCAGCAGCTTAACAGTGAGAAACACCATATATTTT. As protein: CASSLTVRNTIYF.

This rearrangement joins TRBV6-2 or TRBV6-3 to TRBJ1-1, with TRBD1 matching over 8 bases. The ends lost 5 bases at V and 0 bases at J; junction bases unmatched: 5. This CDR3 is 15 amino acids long. Germline values: CDR1 MNHEY, CDR2 SVGEGT. The CDR3 reads CASSHGQGMNTEAFF. The DNA of the CDR3 is TGTGCCAGCAGTCATGGACAGGGAATGAACACTGAAGCTTTCTTT.